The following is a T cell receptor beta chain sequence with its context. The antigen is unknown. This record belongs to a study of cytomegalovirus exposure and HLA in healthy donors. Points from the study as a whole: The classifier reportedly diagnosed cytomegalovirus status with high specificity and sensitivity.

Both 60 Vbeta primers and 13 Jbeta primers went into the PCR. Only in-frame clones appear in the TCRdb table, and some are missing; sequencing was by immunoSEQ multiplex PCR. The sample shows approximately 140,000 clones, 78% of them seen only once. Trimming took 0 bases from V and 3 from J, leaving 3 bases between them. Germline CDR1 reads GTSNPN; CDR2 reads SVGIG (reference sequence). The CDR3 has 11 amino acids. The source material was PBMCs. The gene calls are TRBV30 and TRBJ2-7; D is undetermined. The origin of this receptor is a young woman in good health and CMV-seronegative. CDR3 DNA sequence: TGTGCCTGGAGTGTACTCTACGAGCAGTACTTC. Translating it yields CAWSVLYEQYF.